The next 9 T cell receptor beta chains were all read from a single sample in a study of molecular identifiers for immune sequencing clone quantification. From the PCR reads, TCRdb called clonotypes with MiXCR, one entry per CDR3 protein. The sample carries a few hundred thousand distinct CDR3 sequences, roughly 24% recorded once. The sequenced material came from naive CD8+ T cells from blood, with Jurkat cell RNA spiked in. As for subset: FACS-sorted CD8+CD4-CCR7+CD45RA+ naive T cells. Every receptor here comes from a human donor in good health. Some libraries in this study had Jurkat cell RNA spiked in.

This clonotype occurred many times. The V and J genes are TRBV2 and TRBJ2-1; D is undetermined. With 5 bases removed from V and 6 bases from J, the gap between germline ends came to 8 bases. The CDR3 contains 12 residues. Per the germline V gene, CDR1 is SNHLY and CDR2 is FYNNEI. DNA for the CDR3: TGTGCCAGCAGTCTTCTCAGCAATGAGCAGTTCTTC. Protein product: CASSLLSNEQFF. Variable domain in full (rest from reference TRBV2 and TRBJ2-1): EPEVTQTPSHQVTQMGQEVILRCVPISNHLYFYWYRQILGQKVEFLVSFYNNEISEKSEIFDDQFSVERPDGSNFTLKIRSTKLEDSAMYFCASSLLSNEQFFGPGTRLTVL.

Ten or more counts support this clonotype. The rearrangement links TRBV29-1 to TRBJ2-2, with TRBD2 identical over 8 bases. The CDR3 consists of 13 residues. J gave up 5 bases and V 6 bases, and 5 bases lay outside the gene matches. Germline V gene lookup returns CDR1 SQVTM and CDR2 ANQGSEA. The CDR3 loop reads CSVPGGWTGELFF. CDR3 bases: TGCAGCGTCCCGGGAGGGTGGACCGGGGAGCTGTTTTTT.

This clonotype was found a few times. The chain has TRBV27 and TRBJ2-3; 10 bases fit TRBD1. Germline V lookup: CDR1 MNHEY, CDR2 SMNVEV (reference sequence). The CDR3 consists of 18 residues. V trimming: 5 bases; J trimming: 3 bases; junction bases outside the gene matches: 14. CDR3 sequence (DNA): TGTGCCAGCAGTACACCCTCCGGGACAGGGGATGTTACAGATACGCAGTATTTT. It is translated as CASSTPSGTGDVTDTQYF.

This rearrangement joins TRBV20-1 to TRBJ2-3, with D perhaps assigned TRBD1 or TRBD2 (6 bases each). The CDR3 is 16 amino acids. Germline lookup yields CDR1 DFQATT and CDR2 SNEGSKA (reference sequence). The V end lost 0 bases, the J end lost 0 bases, and 13 bases lay between the germline ends. The CDR3 reads CSAREPTGASTDTQYF. The CDR3 DNA reads TGCAGTGCTAGAGAACCCACGGGGGCTAGCACAGATACGCAGTATTTT.

The rearrangement uses TRBV30 and TRBJ2-7; unclear D gene. Germline loops: CDR1 GTSNPN, CDR2 SVGIG (reference sequence). V was cut by 0 bases and J by 0 bases, with 6 bases left in between. The length of the CDR3 is 13 residues. The CDR3 nucleotides are TGTGCCTGGAGTGTACTCCGCTCCTACGAGCAGTACTTC. This encodes CAWSVLRSYEQYF.

J is TRBJ1-3 and V is TRBV4-3; D remains unclear. This CDR3 contains 16 residues. Trimming cost V 0 bases and J 0 bases, with 9 bases left between them. Germline V CDR1 and CDR2: LGHNA, YSLEER. The CDR3 DNA sequence: TGCGCCAGCAGCCAAGATGCCAGCGCCTCTGGAAACACCATATATTTT. It yields the protein CASSQDASASGNTIYF.

This clonotype was counted at least ten times. This sequence joins TRBV14 and TRBJ2-7; D is unresolved. Trimming pared 1 base from V and 0 bases from J, leaving 7 bases between. Germline values: CDR1 SGHDN, CDR2 FVKESK. The CDR3 is made up of 14 amino acids. DNA of the CDR3: TGTGCCAGCAGCCAAGTGGGTAGCTCCTACGAGCAGTACTTC. It yields the protein CASSQVGSSYEQYF.

This clonotype was recorded only once. The V and J genes are TRBV10-3 and TRBJ1-1; D not certain. V dropped 10 bases and J dropped 8 bases, with 14 bases sitting between them. The germline V gene has CDR1 ENHRY and CDR2 SYGVKD. The CDR3 sequence is 11 residues long. Written as DNA, the CDR3 is TGTGCCACCCGCGGGCCCAGGGAAGCTTTCTTT. It encodes CATRGPREAFF.

This clonotype was counted between two and nine times. CDR3 region: CASSLLTGRSTGELFF. DNA for the CDR3: TGTGCCAGCAGTTTATTAACAGGGCGGTCCACCGGGGAGCTGTTTTTT. This chain uses TRBV28 with TRBJ2-2, with D perhaps matching TRBD1 (6 bases). From germline, CDR1 is MDHEN and CDR2 SYDVKM. The CDR3 runs 16 residues. The V end lost 1 base, the J end lost 4 bases, and 13 bases lay between the germline ends.